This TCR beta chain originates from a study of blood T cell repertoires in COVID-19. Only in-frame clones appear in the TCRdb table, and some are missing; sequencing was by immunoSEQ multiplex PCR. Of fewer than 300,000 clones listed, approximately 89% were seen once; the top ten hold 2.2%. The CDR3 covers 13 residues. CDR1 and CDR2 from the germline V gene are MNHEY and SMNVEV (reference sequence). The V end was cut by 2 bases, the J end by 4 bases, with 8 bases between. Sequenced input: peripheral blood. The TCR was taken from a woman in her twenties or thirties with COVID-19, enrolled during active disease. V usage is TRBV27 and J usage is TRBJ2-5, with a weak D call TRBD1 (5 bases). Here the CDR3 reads CASSLLDRETQYF. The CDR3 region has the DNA TGTGCCAGCAGTTTACTAGACAGAGAGACCCAGTACTTC.